This T cell receptor (beta chain) was found in a study of OX40 agonist ivuxolimab in advanced cancers. Study-level background: An agonistic human IgG2 monoclonal antibody against OX40 (CD134) was given.

Clones were read by immunoSEQ multiplex PCR, and TCRdb kept only the in-frame ones, dropping some. Among tens of thousands of clones listed, approximately 84% were seen once. This CDR3 is 14 amino acids long. V lost 2 bases, J lost 1 base, and 6 bases lay in between. The germline gives CDR1 MNHEY, CDR2 SVGAGI. The clonotype comes from an adult with an advanced solid tumor such as melanoma, head and neck, liver or kidney cancer. Sample: CD4+ or CD8+ T cells sorted from blood, taken in a trial of the OX40 agonist ivuxolimab. V usage is TRBV6-5 and J usage is TRBJ2-4, with D unclear. CDR3 bases: TGTGCCAGCAGTTACGGACCGGCCAAAAACATTCAGTACTTC. This sequence encodes CASSYGPAKNIQYF.